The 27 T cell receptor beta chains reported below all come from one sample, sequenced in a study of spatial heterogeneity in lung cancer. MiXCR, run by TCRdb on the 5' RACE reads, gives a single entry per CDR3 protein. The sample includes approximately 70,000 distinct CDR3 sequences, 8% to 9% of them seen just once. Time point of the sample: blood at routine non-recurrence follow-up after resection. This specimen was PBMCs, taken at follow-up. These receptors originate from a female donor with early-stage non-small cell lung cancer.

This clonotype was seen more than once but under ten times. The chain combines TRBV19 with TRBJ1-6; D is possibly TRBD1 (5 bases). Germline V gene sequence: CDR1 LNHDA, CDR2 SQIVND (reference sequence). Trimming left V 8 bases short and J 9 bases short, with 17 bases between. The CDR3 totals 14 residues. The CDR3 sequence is CASGALGVGSPLHF. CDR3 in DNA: TGTGCCAGTGGGGCCCTAGGGGTCGGTTCACCCCTCCACTTT.

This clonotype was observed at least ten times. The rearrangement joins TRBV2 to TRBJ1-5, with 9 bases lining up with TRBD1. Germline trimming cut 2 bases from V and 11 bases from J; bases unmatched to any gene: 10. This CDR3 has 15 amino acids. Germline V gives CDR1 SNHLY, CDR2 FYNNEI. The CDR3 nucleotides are TGTGCCAGCAGTGAAATGGTACGGACAGGGGAAGCCCAGCATTTT. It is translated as CASSEMVRTGEAQHF.

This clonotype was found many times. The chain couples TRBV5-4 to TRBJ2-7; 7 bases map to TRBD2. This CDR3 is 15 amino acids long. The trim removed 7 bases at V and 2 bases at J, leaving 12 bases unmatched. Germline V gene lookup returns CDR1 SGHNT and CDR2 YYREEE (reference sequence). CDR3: CASAPEGAGTYEQYF. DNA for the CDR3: TGTGCCAGCGCCCCTGAGGGAGCGGGAACCTACGAGCAGTACTTC.

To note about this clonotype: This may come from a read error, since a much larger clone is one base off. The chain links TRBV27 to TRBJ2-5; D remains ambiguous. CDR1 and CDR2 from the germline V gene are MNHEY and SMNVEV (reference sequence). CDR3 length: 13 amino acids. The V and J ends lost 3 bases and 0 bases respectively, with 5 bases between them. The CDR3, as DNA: TGTGCCAGCAGTTTTAAGTACCAAGAGACCCAGTACTTC. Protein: CASSFKYQETQYF.

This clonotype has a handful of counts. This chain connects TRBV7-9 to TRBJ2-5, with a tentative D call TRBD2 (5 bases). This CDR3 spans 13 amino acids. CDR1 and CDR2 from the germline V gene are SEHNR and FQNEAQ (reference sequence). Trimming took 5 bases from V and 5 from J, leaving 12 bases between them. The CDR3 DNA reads TGTGCCAGCAGCCCACGGGGTTCGGAGACCCAGTACTTC. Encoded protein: CASSPRGSETQYF.

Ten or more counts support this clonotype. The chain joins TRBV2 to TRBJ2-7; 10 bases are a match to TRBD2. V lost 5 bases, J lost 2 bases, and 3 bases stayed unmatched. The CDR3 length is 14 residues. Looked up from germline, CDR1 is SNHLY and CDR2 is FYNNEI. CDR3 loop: CASSQTSGTYEQYF. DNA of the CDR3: TGTGCCAGCAGTCAAACTAGCGGGACCTACGAGCAGTACTTC.

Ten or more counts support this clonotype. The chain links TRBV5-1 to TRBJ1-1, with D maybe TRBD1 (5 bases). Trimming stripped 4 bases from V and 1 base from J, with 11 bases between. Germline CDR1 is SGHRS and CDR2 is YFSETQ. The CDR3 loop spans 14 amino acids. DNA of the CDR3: TGCGCCAGCAGCGCCCAAACAGGGAACACTGAAGCTTTCTTT. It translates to CASSAQTGNTEAFF.

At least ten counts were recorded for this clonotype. CDR3 coding DNA: TGTGCCAGCAGTTACCCTGGGACAGCTATGAACACTGAAGCTTTCTTT. It yields the protein CASSYPGTAMNTEAFF. The chain employs TRBV6-6 and TRBJ1-1; 7 bases align to TRBD1. CDR3 length equals 16 residues. Germline V gives CDR1 MNHNY, CDR2 SVGAGI (reference sequence). The junction had 6 bases not matched to a gene; V was cut back by 2 bases and J by 0 bases.

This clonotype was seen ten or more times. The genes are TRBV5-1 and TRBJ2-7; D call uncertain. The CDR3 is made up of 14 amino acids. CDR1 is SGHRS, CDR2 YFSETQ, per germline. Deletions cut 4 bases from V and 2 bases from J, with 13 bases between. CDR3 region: CASSVGQPAYEQYF. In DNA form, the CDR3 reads TGCGCCAGCAGCGTAGGCCAGCCCGCCTACGAGCAGTACTTC.

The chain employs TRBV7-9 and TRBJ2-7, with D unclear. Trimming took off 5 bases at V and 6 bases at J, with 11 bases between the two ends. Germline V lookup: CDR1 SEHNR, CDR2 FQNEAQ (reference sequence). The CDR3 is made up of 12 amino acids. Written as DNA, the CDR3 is TGTGCCAGCAGCCTCCCCGTGGGCGAGCAGTACTTC. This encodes CASSLPVGEQYF.

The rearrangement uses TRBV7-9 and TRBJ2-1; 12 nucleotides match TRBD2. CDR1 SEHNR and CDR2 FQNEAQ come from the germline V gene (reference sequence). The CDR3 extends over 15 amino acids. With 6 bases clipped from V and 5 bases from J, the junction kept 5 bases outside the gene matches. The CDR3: CASRRTSGNNNEQFF. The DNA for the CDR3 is TGTGCCAGCAGGCGGACTAGCGGGAATAACAATGAGCAGTTCTTC.

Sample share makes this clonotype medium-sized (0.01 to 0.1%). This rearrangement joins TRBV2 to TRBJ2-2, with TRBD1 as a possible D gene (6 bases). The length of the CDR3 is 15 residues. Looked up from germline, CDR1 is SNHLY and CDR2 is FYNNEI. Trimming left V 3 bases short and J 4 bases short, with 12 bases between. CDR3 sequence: CASSDNRVITGELFF. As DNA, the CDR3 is TGTGCCAGCAGTGATAACAGGGTTATCACCGGGGAGCTGTTTTTT.

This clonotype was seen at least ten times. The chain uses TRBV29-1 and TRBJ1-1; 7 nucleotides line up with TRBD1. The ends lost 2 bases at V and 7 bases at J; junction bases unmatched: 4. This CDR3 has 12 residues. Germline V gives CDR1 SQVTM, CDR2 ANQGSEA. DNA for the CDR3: TGCAGCGTTGAACGAGGGGGCGGTGAAGCTTTCTTT. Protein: CSVERGGGEAFF.

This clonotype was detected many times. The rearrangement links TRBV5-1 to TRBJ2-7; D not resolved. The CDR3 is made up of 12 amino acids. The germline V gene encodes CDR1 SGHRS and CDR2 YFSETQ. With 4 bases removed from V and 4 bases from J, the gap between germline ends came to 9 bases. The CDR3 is CASSPVRYEQYF. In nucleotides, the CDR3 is TGCGCCAGCAGCCCTGTACGATACGAGCAGTACTTC.

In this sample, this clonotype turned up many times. In nucleotides, the CDR3 is TGTGCCAGTAGTAGCCGGGAGGGAGCGGATACGCAGTATTTT. It specifies CASSSREGADTQYF. V usage is TRBV19 and J usage is TRBJ2-3, with TRBD2 matching 8 bases. The CDR3 sequence is 14 residues long. Losses at the gene ends were 4 bases for V and 6 bases for J; bases not matched to a gene: 6. Germline CDR1 reads LNHDA; CDR2 reads SQIVND (reference sequence).

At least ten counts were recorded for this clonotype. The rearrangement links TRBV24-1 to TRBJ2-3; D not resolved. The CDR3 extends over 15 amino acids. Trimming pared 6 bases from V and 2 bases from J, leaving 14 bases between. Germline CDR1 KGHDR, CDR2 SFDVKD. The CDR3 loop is CATSPSAYFTDTQYF. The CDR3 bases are TGTGCCACCAGTCCCTCAGCTTACTTCACAGATACGCAGTATTTT.

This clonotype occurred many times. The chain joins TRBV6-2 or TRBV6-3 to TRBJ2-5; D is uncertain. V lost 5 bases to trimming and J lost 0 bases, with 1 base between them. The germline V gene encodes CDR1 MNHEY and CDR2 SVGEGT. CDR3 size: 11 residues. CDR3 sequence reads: CASSDQETQYF. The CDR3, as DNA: TGTGCCAGCAGTGACCAAGAGACCCAGTACTTC.

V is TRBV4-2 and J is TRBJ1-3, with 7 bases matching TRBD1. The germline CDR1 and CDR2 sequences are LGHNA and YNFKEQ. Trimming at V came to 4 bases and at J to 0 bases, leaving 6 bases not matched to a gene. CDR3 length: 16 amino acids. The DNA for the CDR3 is TGTGCCAGCAGCCTACGGACAGGCTCCTCTGGAAACACCATATATTTT. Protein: CASSLRTGSSGNTIYF.

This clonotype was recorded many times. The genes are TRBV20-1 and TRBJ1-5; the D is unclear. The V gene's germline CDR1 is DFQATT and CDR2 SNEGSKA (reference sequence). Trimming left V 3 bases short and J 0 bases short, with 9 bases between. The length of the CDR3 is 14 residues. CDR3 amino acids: CSASDSNSNQPQHF. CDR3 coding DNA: TGCAGTGCTAGTGACTCTAATAGCAATCAGCCCCAGCATTTT.

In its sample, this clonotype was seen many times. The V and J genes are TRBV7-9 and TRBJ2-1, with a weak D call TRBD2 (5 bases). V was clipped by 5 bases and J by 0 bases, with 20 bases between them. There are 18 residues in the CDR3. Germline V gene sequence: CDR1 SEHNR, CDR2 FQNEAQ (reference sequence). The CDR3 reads CASSPSGLVGSSYNEQFF. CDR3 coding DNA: TGTGCCAGCAGCCCGAGCGGCCTAGTGGGAAGCTCCTACAATGAGCAGTTCTTC.

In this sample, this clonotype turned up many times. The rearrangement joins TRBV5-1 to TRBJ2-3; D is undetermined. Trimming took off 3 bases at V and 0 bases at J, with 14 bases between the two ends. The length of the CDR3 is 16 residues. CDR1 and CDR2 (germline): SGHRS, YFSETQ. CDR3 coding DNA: TGCGCCAGCAGCTCCTCCTTAAGCGCTAGCACAGATACGCAGTATTTT. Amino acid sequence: CASSSSLSASTDTQYF.

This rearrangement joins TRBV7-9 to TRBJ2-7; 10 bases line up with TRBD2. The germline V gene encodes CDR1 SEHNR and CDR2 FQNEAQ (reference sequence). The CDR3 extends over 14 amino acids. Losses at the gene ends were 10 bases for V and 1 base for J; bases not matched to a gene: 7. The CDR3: CAISGLAASYEQYF. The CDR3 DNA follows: TGTGCCATTTCTGGACTAGCGGCGTCCTACGAGCAGTACTTC.

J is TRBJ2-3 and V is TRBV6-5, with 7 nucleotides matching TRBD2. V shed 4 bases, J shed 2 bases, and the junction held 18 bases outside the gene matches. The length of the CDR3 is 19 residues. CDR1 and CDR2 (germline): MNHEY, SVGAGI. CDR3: CASSLGFVAGLSATDTQYF. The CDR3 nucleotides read TGTGCCAGCAGTTTGGGCTTCGTAGCGGGCCTGTCTGCCACAGATACGCAGTATTTT.

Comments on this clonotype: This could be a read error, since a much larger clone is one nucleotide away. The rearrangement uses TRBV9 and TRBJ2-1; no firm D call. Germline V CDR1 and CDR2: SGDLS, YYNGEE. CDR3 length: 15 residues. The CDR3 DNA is TGTGCCAGCAGCGTAGACCCGGCCGGTGAAAATGAGCCGTTCTTC. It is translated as CASSVDPAGENEPFF.

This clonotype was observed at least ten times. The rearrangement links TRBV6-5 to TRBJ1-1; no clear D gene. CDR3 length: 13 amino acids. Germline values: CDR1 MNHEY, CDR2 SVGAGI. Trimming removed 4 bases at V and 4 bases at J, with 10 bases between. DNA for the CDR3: TGTGCCAGCAGTTCCCCGACCATCACTGAAGCTTTCTTT. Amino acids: CASSSPTITEAFF.

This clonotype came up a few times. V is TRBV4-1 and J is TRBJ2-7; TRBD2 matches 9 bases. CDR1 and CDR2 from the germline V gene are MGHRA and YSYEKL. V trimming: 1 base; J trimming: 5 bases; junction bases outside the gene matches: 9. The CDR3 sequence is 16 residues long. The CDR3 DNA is TGCGCCAGCAGCCAAGGAAGTGGGCTAGCGGGGAACGAGCAGTACTTC. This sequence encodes CASSQGSGLAGNEQYF.

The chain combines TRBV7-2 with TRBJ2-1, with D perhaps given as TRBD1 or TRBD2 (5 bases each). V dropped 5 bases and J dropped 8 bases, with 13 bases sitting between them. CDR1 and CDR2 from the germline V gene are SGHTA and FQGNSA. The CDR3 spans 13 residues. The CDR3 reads CASSRGPGDEQFF. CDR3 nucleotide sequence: TGTGCCAGCAGCAGGGGACCCGGGGATGAGCAGTTCTTC.